The T cell receptor beta chain described here comes from a study of blood T cell repertoires in COVID-19. With 0 bases clipped from V and 4 bases from J, the junction kept 5 bases outside the gene matches. CDR1 and CDR2 from the germline V gene are GTSNPN and SVGIG (reference sequence). The CDR3 runs to 14 residues. The data were produced by immunoSEQ multiplex PCR, yet TCRdb's version contains in-frame clones alone and is incomplete. In the table there are approximately 120,000 clones, 92% of which are singletons. The TCR was taken from a man in his fifties or sixties with COVID-19, enrolled during active disease. Sequences were obtained from peripheral blood. The chain has TRBV30 and TRBJ1-2; 7 nucleotides match TRBD1. The CDR3 region has the DNA TGTGCCTGGAGTGTCGGGACAGTGGGCTATGGCTACACCTTC. This gives the protein CAWSVGTVGYGYTF.